The 23 T cell receptor beta chains below all came from one sample that was sequenced in a study of Graves' ophthalmopathy and Graves' hyperthyroidism. Researchers took RNA transcripts and amplified TCR beta CDR3 regions from them. A first-round RT-PCR used HTBI primers, followed by a second-round multiplex PCR. TCRdb processed the multiplex PCR reads anew with MiXCR; each CDR3 protein has one entry. The data show 620,000 or so distinct CDR3 sequences, over 20% seen once. Specimen: peripheral blood. The receptors derive from a woman aged 18-29 years with stable Graves' hyperthyroidism. Some clones in this sample may be carry-over from other donors' samples.

This clonotype was observed at least ten times. V is TRBV20-1 and J is TRBJ1-5, with D maybe TRBD1 (6 bases). Trimming took off 4 bases at V and 2 bases at J, with 12 bases between the two ends. CDR3 length equals 14 residues. Germline lookup yields CDR1 DFQATT and CDR2 SNEGSKA (reference sequence). The chain's CDR3 is CSAMTGGGNQPQHF. In DNA, the CDR3 is TGCAGTGCTATGACGGGGGGCGGCAATCAGCCCCAGCATTTT.

This clonotype was observed at least ten times. The chain joins TRBV20-1 to TRBJ2-7; 8 positions match TRBD1. With 3 bases clipped from V and 2 bases from J, the junction kept 3 bases outside the gene matches. Germline CDR1 and CDR2: DFQATT and SNEGSKA (reference sequence). The length of the CDR3 is 13 residues. CDR3 in DNA: TGCAGTGCTAGGGGACAGGCGGCCTACGAGCAGTACTTC. Translation: CSARGQAAYEQYF.

V is TRBV6-5 and J is TRBJ1-1, with 7 bases aligning to TRBD1. Per the germline V gene, CDR1 is MNHEY and CDR2 is SVGAGI. With V trimmed by 4 bases and J by 3 bases, 8 bases remained unmatched. CDR3 length equals 15 residues. CDR3 protein: CASSFFTTGHTEAFF. As DNA, the CDR3 is TGTGCCAGCAGTTTCTTTACGACAGGGCACACTGAAGCTTTCTTT.

On this clonotype: A much larger clone sits a single nucleotide away, making a read error possible. The rearrangement links TRBV7-3 to TRBJ2-2; TRBD2 might be the D (6 bases). The CDR3 is made up of 15 amino acids. Germline assignment: CDR1 SGHTA and CDR2 FQGTGA. CDR3 DNA sequence: TGTGCCAGCAGCCCCGGACGGGAGAACACCGGGGAGCTGTGTTTT. Translated: CASSPGRENTGELCF.

This clonotype has a count of ten or more. This chain links TRBV13 with TRBJ2-7, with 8 bases lining up with TRBD1. The CDR3 contains 13 residues. J gave up 7 bases and V 4 bases, and 6 bases lay outside the gene matches. Germline CDR1 reads PRHDT; CDR2 reads FYEKMQ (reference sequence). CDR3 sequence reads: CASSSDRAWEQYF. The CDR3 nucleotides read TGTGCCAGCAGCTCGGACAGGGCGTGGGAGCAGTACTTC.

The chain combines TRBV3-1 with TRBJ2-7, with a weak D call TRBD1 (5 bases). Trimming pared 0 bases from V and 6 bases from J, leaving 15 bases between. CDR3 length: 15 residues. Per the germline V gene, CDR1 is LGHDT and CDR2 is YNNKEL (reference sequence). The CDR3 reads CASSQDQGFASEQYF. In DNA, the CDR3 is TGTGCCAGCAGCCAAGATCAGGGTTTCGCCTCCGAGCAGTACTTC.

This clonotype was detected a few times. This chain uses TRBV25-1 with TRBJ1-1, with a tentative D call TRBD1 (5 bases). V lost 3 bases and J lost 2, with 13 bases in between. This CDR3 has 15 residues. Germline lookup yields CDR1 MGHDK and CDR2 SYGVNS. Here the CDR3 reads CASSDAGRGNTEAFF. CDR3 bases: TGTGCCAGCAGTGACGCCGGGAGGGGAAACACTGAAGCTTTCTTT.

Many counts were recorded for this clonotype. This rearrangement joins TRBV28 to TRBJ1-2; 7 nucleotides match TRBD1. Germline V lookup: CDR1 MDHEN, CDR2 SYDVKM. This CDR3 has 14 residues. V lost 6 bases to trimming and J lost 4 bases; unmatched junction nucleotides: 8. DNA for the CDR3: TGTGCCAGCAGCTCTCCGGGACAGCCCTATGGCTACACCTTC. This encodes CASSSPGQPYGYTF.

This clonotype was found a few times. The chain employs TRBV6-5 and TRBJ1-1; D gene ambiguous. Trimming removed 0 bases at V and 5 bases at J, with 10 bases between. The V gene's germline CDR1 is MNHEY and CDR2 SVGAGI. The CDR3 has 14 amino acids. CDR3 amino acids: CASSYSPARTEAFF. The CDR3 bases are TGTGCCAGCAGTTACTCACCCGCGAGGACTGAAGCTTTCTTT.

To note about this clonotype: A single base separates this from a much larger clone, so it may be a read error. The conserved phenylalanine or tryptophan is not found at the CDR3 terminus, so this likely reflects a read error. The chain uses TRBV18 and TRBJ2-2; weak D call: TRBD2 (5 bases). This CDR3 has 14 residues. Between the trimmed V and J ends, which lost 2 bases and 5 bases, there was a span of 9 bases. Germline-derived CDR1 and CDR2 are KGHSH and LQKENI. The CDR3 spells CASSPSRGTGELFY. Written as DNA, the CDR3 is TGTGCCAGCTCACCAAGCAGAGGGACCGGGGAGCTGTTTTAT.

The table lists this clonotype with many counts. The DNA of the CDR3 is TGTGCCTGGAGTGTGACGACCTATGGCTACACCTTC. Amino acid sequence: CAWSVTTYGYTF. The V gene is TRBV30, the J gene TRBJ1-2; the D is unclear. Germline V gene lookup returns CDR1 GTSNPN and CDR2 SVGIG (reference sequence). V lost 0 bases and J 4 bases, leaving 6 bases between the germline ends. This CDR3 has 12 residues.

The rearrangement links TRBV20-1 to TRBJ1-1, with a tentative D call TRBD1 (5 bases). Per the germline V gene, CDR1 is DFQATT and CDR2 is SNEGSKA (reference sequence). V was trimmed by 0 bases and J by 4 bases, leaving 12 bases between them. The CDR3 runs to 14 residues. The CDR3 is CSARETRVATEAFF. In DNA form, the CDR3 reads TGCAGTGCTAGAGAAACCAGGGTGGCCACTGAAGCTTTCTTT.

This clonotype occurred many times. The genes are TRBV6-5 and TRBJ1-1; no clear D gene. Germline loops: CDR1 MNHEY, CDR2 SVGAGI. V was clipped by 4 bases and J by 0 bases, with 12 bases between them. This CDR3 spans 15 amino acids. The CDR3 sequence: CASSLELPMNTEAFF. CDR3 bases: TGTGCCAGCAGTTTAGAACTACCTATGAACACTGAAGCTTTCTTT.

Many counts were recorded for this clonotype. The V and J genes are TRBV7-3 and TRBJ2-7, with 12 bases that match TRBD2. Trimming cost V 6 bases and J 2 bases; bases outside gene matches: 11. The CDR3 is made up of 17 amino acids. The germline CDR1 and CDR2 sequences are SGHTA and FQGTGA. The CDR3 bases are TGTGCCAGCAGACTAACGACTAGCGGGAGCAGGACCTACGAGCAGTACTTC. Translating gives CASRLTTSGSRTYEQYF.

At least ten counts were recorded for this clonotype. The rearrangement links TRBV20-1 to TRBJ1-1, with D perhaps TRBD1 (5 bases). With 0 bases removed from V and 0 bases from J, the gap between germline ends came to 11 bases. This CDR3 spans 15 amino acids. Germline V lookup: CDR1 DFQATT, CDR2 SNEGSKA (reference sequence). CDR3 coding DNA: TGCAGTGCTAGAGATCAGGGCGGGGTGAACACTGAAGCTTTCTTT. It specifies CSARDQGGVNTEAFF.

Ten or more counts support this clonotype. The chain has TRBV27 and TRBJ2-7; D may be TRBD2 (7 bases). V gave up 2 bases and J gave up 3 bases, with 11 bases separating them. CDR3 length: 14 amino acids. CDR1 and CDR2 from the germline V gene are MNHEY and SMNVEV (reference sequence). The CDR3 is CASSLAGALYEQYF. The CDR3 DNA sequence: TGTGCCAGCAGTTTAGCGGGGGCCCTCTACGAGCAGTACTTC.

This clonotype showed up many times. The genes are TRBV2 and TRBJ1-6; no clear D. CDR1 is SNHLY, CDR2 FYNNEI, per germline. The CDR3 runs 13 residues. V was pared by 10 bases and J by 6 bases, with 13 bases between. The DNA for the CDR3 is TGTGCCACCACACCGGGCCTTAATTCACCCCTCCACTTT. It yields the protein CATTPGLNSPLHF.

This clonotype was seen ten or more times. This chain connects TRBV11-3 to TRBJ2-7; tentative D call: TRBD1 (6 bases). V gave up 2 bases and J gave up 5 bases, with 19 bases separating them. The CDR3 spans 16 residues. Germline CDR1 is SGHNT and CDR2 is YENEEA. The CDR3 loop is CASSLRFLRQANEQYF. CDR3 nucleotide sequence: TGTGCCAGCAGCTTACGGTTCTTGCGACAGGCTAACGAGCAGTACTTC. The whole variable domain, filled in from reference TRBV11-3 and TRBJ2-7, reads EAGVVQSPRYKIIEKKQPVAFWCNPISGHNTLYWYLQNLGQGPELLIRYENEEAVDDSQLPKDRFSAERLKGVDSTLKIQPAELGDSAVYLCASSLRFLRQANEQYFGPGTRLTVT.

The chain couples TRBV20-1 to TRBJ2-4; 7 nucleotides line up with TRBD2. Germline CDR1 reads DFQATT; CDR2 reads SNEGSKA (reference sequence). This CDR3 is built from 13 residues. Unmatched junction bases numbered 6, after V lost 1 base and J lost 9 bases. CDR3 in amino acids: CSARVGRTSIQYF. CDR3 nucleotide sequence: TGCAGTGCTAGAGTCGGAAGGACTAGCATTCAGTACTTC.

The V and J genes are TRBV6-1 and TRBJ1-5, with a tentative D call TRBD1 (6 bases). CDR1 is MNHNS, CDR2 SASEGT, per germline. V gave up 5 bases and J gave up 4 bases, with 18 bases separating them. This CDR3 has 16 amino acids. CDR3 loop: CASSPTTGRPNQPQHF. CDR3 sequence (DNA): TGTGCCAGCAGTCCGACGACAGGCAGGCCGAATCAGCCCCAGCATTTT.

In its sample, this clonotype was seen many times. The V and J genes are TRBV13 and TRBJ2-7; D perhaps matches TRBD2 (6 bases). V lost 1 base, J lost 5 bases, and 12 bases lay in between. The CDR3 is made up of 14 amino acids. Germline values: CDR1 PRHDT, CDR2 FYEKMQ (reference sequence). The CDR3 is CASSLDRGFNEQYF. CDR3 nucleotide sequence: TGTGCCAGCAGCTTAGATCGGGGGTTCAACGAGCAGTACTTC.

This clonotype occurred many times. The chain combines TRBV2 with TRBJ2-7; D not certain. The ends were cut back, 4 bases at V and 2 bases at J, with 6 bases in the middle. The CDR3 loop spans 12 amino acids. The germline gives CDR1 SNHLY, CDR2 FYNNEI. CDR3 sequence (DNA): TGTGCCAGCAGTGTGCTAGCCTACGAGCAGTACTTC. Protein sequence: CASSVLAYEQYF.

A remark on this clonotype: It may be a read error: a sequence one base away is much more abundant. The chain combines TRBV12-3 or TRBV12-4 with TRBJ1-1, with TRBD1 as a possible D gene (6 bases). The CDR3 covers 14 residues. Trimming shortened V by 11 bases and J by 1 base, and 17 bases separated the two germline ends. The CDR3 region has the DNA TGTGCCTGCAAAGACGACAGGCCGAACACTGAAGCTTTCTTT. This sequence encodes CACKDDRPNTEAFF.